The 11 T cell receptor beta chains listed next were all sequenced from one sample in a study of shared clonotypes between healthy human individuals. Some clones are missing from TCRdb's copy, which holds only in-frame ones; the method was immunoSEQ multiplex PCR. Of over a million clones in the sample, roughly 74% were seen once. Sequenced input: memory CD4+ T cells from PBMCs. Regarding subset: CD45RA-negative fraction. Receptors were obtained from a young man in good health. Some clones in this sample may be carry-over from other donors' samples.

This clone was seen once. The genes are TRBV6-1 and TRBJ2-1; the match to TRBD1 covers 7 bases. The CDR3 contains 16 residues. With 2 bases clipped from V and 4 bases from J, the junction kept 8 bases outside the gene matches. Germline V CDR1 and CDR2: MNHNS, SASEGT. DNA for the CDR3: TGTGCCAGCAGTGAATTCCGACAGGGAATATACAATGAGCAGTTCTTC. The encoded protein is CASSEFRQGIYNEQFF.

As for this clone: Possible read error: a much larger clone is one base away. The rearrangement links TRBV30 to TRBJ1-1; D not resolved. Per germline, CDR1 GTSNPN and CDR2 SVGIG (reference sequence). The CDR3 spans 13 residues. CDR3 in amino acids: CAWDWNMNTETFF. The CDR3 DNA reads TGTGCCTGGGACTGGAACATGAACACTGAAACTTTCTTT.

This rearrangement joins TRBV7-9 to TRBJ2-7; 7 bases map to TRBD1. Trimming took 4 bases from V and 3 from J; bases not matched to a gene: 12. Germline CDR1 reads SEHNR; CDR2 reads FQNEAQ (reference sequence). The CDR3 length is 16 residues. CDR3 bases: TGTGCCAGCAGCTCCCTCTTAGACAGGGCTGTCTACGAGCAGTACTTC. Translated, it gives CASSSLLDRAVYEQYF.

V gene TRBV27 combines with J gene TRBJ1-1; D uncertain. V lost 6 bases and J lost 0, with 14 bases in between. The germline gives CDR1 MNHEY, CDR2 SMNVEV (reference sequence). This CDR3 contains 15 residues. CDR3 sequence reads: CASSPYMGLNTEAFF. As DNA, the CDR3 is TGTGCCAGCAGCCCCTATATGGGGTTGAACACTGAAGCTTTCTTT.

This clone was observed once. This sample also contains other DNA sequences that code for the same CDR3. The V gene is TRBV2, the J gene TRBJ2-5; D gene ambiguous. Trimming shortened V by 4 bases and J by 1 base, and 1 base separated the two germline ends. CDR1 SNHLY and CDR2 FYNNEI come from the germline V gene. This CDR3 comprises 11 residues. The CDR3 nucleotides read TGTGCCAGCAGTGTCCAAGAGACCCAGTACTTC. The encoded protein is CASSVQETQYF.

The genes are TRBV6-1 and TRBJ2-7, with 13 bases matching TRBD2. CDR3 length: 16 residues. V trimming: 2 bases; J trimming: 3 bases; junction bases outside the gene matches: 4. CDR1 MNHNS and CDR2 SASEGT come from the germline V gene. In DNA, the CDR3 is TGTGCCAGCAGTGAATTCGGGACTAGCGGGATCTACGAGCAGTACTTC. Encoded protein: CASSEFGTSGIYEQYF.

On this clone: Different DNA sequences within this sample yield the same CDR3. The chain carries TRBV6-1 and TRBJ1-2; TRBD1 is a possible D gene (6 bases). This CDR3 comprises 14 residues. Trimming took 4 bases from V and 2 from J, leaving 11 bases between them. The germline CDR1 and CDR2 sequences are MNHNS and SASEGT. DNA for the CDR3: TGTGCCAGCAGTGTAGGTACAGGGAACTATGGCTACACCTTC. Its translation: CASSVGTGNYGYTF.

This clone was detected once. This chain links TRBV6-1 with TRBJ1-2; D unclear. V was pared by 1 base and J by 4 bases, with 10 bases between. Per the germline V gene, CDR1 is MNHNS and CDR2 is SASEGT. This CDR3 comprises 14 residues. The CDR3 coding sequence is TGTGCCAGCAGTGAAGGGCTACGCGGCTATGGCTACACCTTC. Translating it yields CASSEGLRGYGYTF.

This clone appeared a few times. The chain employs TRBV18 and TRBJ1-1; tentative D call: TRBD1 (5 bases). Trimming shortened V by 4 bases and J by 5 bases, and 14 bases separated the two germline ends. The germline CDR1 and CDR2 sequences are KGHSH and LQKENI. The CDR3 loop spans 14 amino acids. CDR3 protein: CASSLLRGETEAFF. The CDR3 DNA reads TGTGCCAGCTCACTCCTTCGGGGGGAGACTGAAGCTTTCTTT.

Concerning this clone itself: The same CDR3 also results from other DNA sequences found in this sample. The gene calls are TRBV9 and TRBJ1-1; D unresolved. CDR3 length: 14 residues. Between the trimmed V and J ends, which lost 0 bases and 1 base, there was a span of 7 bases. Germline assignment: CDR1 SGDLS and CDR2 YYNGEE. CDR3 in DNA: TGTGCCAGCAGCGTAGGAGGCAGGAACACTGAAGCTTTCTTT. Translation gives CASSVGGRNTEAFF.

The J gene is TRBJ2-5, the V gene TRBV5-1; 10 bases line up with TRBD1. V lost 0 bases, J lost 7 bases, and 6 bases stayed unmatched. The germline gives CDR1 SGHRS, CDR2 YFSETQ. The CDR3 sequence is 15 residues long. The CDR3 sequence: CASSLAGTGAGTQYF. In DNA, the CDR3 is TGCGCCAGCAGCTTGGCCGGGACAGGGGCGGGGACCCAGTACTTC.